This TCR beta chain derives from a study of T-cell memory formation after mild COVID-19. Study as a whole: In these data, TCR clusters were largely donor specific.

CDR3 length: 15 residues. V was cut by 3 bases and J by 3 bases, with 14 bases left in between. Germline CDR1 reads MNHEY; CDR2 reads SMNVEV (reference sequence). General study findings and limits: Some responding clones appeared in pre-infection memory, suggesting cross-reactive memory joined. Contracting clones localized mainly to CM and EM when CD4+ and mainly to EMRA when CD8+.

It was 5'RACE with constant-segment primers that produced the TCR alpha and TCR beta cDNA libraries, which carried sample barcodes and UMIs. MiXCR, run by TCRdb on the 5' RACE reads, gives a single entry per CDR3 protein. The profile shows some 40,000 distinct CDR3 sequences, 8% to 10% of them singletons. About this clonotype: The target antigen is unknown.

The TCR originated in an adult woman who had mild COVID-19 (a few samples of this study predate the infection). Cell type and time point are not known. V and J are TRBV27 and TRBJ1-1, with D tentatively TRBD1 (5 bases). Sequenced input: PBMCs or a T cell subset sorted from them (not recorded which). Here the CDR3 DNA reads TGTGCCAGCAGTTTTGGTAGGATGGGGGACACTGAAGCTTTCTTT. The encoded protein is CASSFGRMGDTEAFF.